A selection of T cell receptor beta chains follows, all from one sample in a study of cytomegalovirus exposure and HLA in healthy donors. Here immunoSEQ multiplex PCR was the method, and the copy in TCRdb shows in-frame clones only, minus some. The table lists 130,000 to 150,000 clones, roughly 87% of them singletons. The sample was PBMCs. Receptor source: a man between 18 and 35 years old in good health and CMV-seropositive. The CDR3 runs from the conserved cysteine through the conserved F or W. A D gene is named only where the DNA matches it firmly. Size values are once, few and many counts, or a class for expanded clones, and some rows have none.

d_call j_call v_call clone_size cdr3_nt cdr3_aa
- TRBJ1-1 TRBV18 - TGTGCCAGCTCACCGGACAGTTTCATGAACACTGAAGCTTTCTTT CASSPDSFMNTEAFF
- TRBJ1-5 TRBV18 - TGTGCCAGCTCAACAGTGGGGGGGGCGAATCAGCCCCAGCATTTT CASSTVGGANQPQHF
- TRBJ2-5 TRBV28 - TGTGCCAGCAGCCTTAGGGACTTTCAAGAGACCCAGTACTTC CASSLRDFQETQYF
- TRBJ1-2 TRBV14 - TGTGCCAGCAGCCGAGACGGTAAATATGGCTACACCTTC CASSRDGKYGYTF
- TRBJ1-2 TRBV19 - TGTGCCAGCCGCATAGGGGACTATGGCTACACCTTC CASRIGDYGYTF
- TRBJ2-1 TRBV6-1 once TGTGCCAGCAGAGCTGATGGCAGGGCAGAGCAGTTCTTC CASRADGRAEQFF
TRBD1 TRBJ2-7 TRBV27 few TGTGCCAGCAGTCGTCCGGGGACAGGCCACTACGAGCAGTACTTC CASSRPGTGHYEQYF
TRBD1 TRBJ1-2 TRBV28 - TGTGCCAGCAAACGACAGGGGGCTAATAGGGGCTACACCTTC CASKRQGANRGYTF
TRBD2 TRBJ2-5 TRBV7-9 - TGTGCCAGCAGCCCAGAAGGATCTAGCGGGGTGGTTGAGACCCAGTACTTC CASSPEGSSGVVETQYF
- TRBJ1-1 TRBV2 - TGTGCCAGCAGTGAAGGGGCAGCGAGGGACACTGAAGCTTTCTTT CASSEGAARDTEAFF
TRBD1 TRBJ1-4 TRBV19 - TGTGCCAGTAGTGACTCCGGGACAGGGACTGAAAAACTGTTTTTT CASSDSGTGTEKLFF
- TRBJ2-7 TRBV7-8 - TGTGCCAGCAGCTCGGGTGCTTACGAGCAGTACTTC CASSSGAYEQYF
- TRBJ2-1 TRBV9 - TGTGCCAGCAGCGTAGACATAAACAATGAGCAGTTCTTC CASSVDINNEQFF
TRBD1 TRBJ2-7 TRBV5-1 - TGCGCCAGCAGCTCTCCGGGACAGGGAGGTGAGCAGTACTTC CASSSPGQGGEQYF
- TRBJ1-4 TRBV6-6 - TGTGCCAGCAGTTGGACTGGTGAAAAACTGTTTTTT CASSWTGEKLFF
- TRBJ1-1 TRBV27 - TGTGCCAGCAGCCGCGGGGGGTCGGGAACTGAAGCTTTCTTT CASSRGGSGTEAFF
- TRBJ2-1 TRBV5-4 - TGTGCCAGCAGCTGGGAGGGACATTATGAGCAGTTCTTC CASSWEGHYEQFF
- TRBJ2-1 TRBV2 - TGTGCCAGCAGTGAAGGAGCGGAGCAGTTCTTC CASSEGAEQFF
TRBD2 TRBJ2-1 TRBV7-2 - TGTGCCAGCAGCGAATCCCCCAGCGGGGGGCCCAATGAGCAGTTCTTC CASSESPSGGPNEQFF
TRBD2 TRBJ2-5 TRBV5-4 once TGTGCCAGCAGCTTGGAGGTACGGGGGGGCCAAGAGACCCAGTACTTC CASSLEVRGGQETQYF
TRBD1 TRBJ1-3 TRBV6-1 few TGTGCCAGCAAGGCAGGGGGAAAAAACACCATATATTTT CASKAGGKNTIYF
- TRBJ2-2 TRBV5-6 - TGTGCCAGCAGCCCGGGTTTTTACGGGGGGCGCACCGGGGAGCTGTTTTTT CASSPGFYGGRTGELFF
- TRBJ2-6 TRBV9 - TGTGCCAGCAGCCGCACGACGAGGACAAGTGGGGCCAACGTCCTGACTTTC CASSRTTRTSGANVLTF
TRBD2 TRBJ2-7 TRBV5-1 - TGCGCCAGCAGCTTACTAGCGGGAGTTTCGTACGAGCAGTACTTC CASSLLAGVSYEQYF
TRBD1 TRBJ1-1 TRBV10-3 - TGTGCCATCGGGACAGGGGTGAACACTGAAGCTTTCTTT CAIGTGVNTEAFF
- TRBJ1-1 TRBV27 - TGTGCCAGCAGTCCTTTGGGAGGGAGCACTGAAGCTTTCTTT CASSPLGGSTEAFF
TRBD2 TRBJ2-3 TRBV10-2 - TGCGCCAGCACTCTTAGCGGGGGTACAGATACGCAGTATTTT CASTLSGGTDTQYF
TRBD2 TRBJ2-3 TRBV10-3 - TGTGCCATCAGTGAGGCGGGAGGGCCCGGAGATACGCAGTATTTT CAISEAGGPGDTQYF
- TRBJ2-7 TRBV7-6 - TGTGCCAGCAGCTTAGGGCAGGGGGGAGACGAGCAGTACTTC CASSLGQGGDEQYF
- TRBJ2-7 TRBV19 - TGTGCCAGTAGTATAAGTCAGGGGCCCGACTACGAGCAGTACTTC CASSISQGPDYEQYF
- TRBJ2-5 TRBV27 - TGTGCCAGCAGTTTCAGTAGGGGGGAGACCCAGTACTTC CASSFSRGETQYF
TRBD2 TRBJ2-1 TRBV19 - TGTGCCAGTAGTATAGTCAAGCGGGGGGCCTACAATGAGCAGTTCTTC CASSIVKRGAYNEQFF
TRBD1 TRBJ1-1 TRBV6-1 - TGTGCCAGCAGTAGCACACAGGGGACCGAAGCTTTCTTT CASSSTQGTEAFF
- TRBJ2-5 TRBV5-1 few TGCGCCAGCAGCTTGGAGGGAGGTGGGCCCCAAGAGACCCAGTACTTC CASSLEGGGPQETQYF
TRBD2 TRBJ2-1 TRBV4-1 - TGCGCCAGCAGGACCCCCGGGCTAGCGGGGGGCAATGAGCAGTTCTTC CASRTPGLAGGNEQFF
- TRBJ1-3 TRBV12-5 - TGTGCTAGTGGCATGGGGGGGGTAAAAACCATATATTTT CASGMGGVKTIYF
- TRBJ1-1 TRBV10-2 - TGCGCCAGCAGTGAGCTGCTTAGCACTGAAGCTTTCTTT CASSELLSTEAFF
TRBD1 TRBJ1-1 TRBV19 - TGTGCCAGTACTTCGACAGGGGTGGACACTGAAGCTTTCTTT CASTSTGVDTEAFF
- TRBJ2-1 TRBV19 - TGTGCCAGCTCCTCGGGGGGCCCGAACAATGAGCAGTTCTTC CASSSGGPNNEQFF
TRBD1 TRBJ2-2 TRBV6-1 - TGTGCCAGCAGTGGGGACAGCAACCAGTTTTCGGACACCGGGGAGCTGTTTTTT CASSGDSNQFSDTGELFF
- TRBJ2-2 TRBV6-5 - TGTGCCAGCTTGAGGCTCGAAAGTCCCGGGGAGCTGTTTTTT CASLRLESPGELFF
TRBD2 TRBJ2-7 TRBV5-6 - TGTGCCAGCAGGGGGGGGACTAGCGGGAGCTTCTACGAGCAGTACTTC CASRGGTSGSFYEQYF
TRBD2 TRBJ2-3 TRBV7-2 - TGTGCCAGCAGCCCACCCTTGGGACTAGCGGGAGGTTATACGCAGTATTTT CASSPPLGLAGGYTQYF
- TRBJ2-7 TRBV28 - TGTGCCAGCAAACAGGCGACCTACGAGCAGTACTTC CASKQATYEQYF
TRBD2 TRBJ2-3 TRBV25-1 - TGTGCCAGCAGTGAAAGCGGGAGAGGCACAGATACGCAGTATTTT CASSESGRGTDTQYF
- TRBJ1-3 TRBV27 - TGTGCCAGCAGACCGCGGGGGGGGTATGGAAACACCATATATTTT CASRPRGGYGNTIYF
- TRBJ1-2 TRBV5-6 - TGTGCCAGCAGCACCCCCTTATACCGGAAGGGGTATGGCTACACCTTC CASSTPLYRKGYGYTF
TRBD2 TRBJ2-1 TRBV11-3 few TGTGCCAGCAGCCGGACTAGCGGGGGGGCGGTTGATGAGCAGTTCTTC CASSRTSGGAVDEQFF
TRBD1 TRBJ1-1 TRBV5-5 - TGTGCCAGCAGCTTGGTCCAGGGGGTTACTGAAGCTTTCTTT CASSLVQGVTEAFF
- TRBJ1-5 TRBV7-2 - TGTGCCAGCAGCTTGGAGGGTAGGGCCAATCAGCCCCAGCATTTT CASSLEGRANQPQHF
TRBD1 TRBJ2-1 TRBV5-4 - TGTGCCAGTTTTGGGACAGGGGGCAATGAGCAGTTCTTC CASFGTGGNEQFF
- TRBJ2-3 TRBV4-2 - TGTGCCAGCAGTCGAAACCTCGTCACTAGCACAGATACGCAGTATTTT CASSRNLVTSTDTQYF
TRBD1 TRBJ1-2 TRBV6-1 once TGTGCCAGCAGTGAAAGACAGGGGAATTATGCTGGCTACACCTTC CASSERQGNYAGYTF
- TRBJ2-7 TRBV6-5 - TGTGCCACCAAAGGACAAACCTACGAGCAGTACTTC CATKGQTYEQYF
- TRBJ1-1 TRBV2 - TGTGCCAGCAGTGTTGGAGGGAACACTGAAGCTTTCTTT CASSVGGNTEAFF